A single TCR beta chain is shown here with its context. Libraries were prepared by immunoSEQ multiplex PCR; TCRdb keeps only in-frame clonotypes and omits some of them. Of 95,000 to 120,000 clones listed, approximately 95% are singletons. The data are from a study of cytomegalovirus exposure and HLA in healthy donors. V was cut by 1 base and J by 9 bases, with 10 bases left in between. The germline gives CDR1 SEHNR, CDR2 FQNEAQ (reference sequence). The CDR3 length is 13 residues. This chain uses TRBV7-9 with TRBJ2-1; D remains unclear. Sequenced material: PBMCs. This clonotype originated in a young woman in good health and CMV-seronegative. The CDR3 sequence is CASSLGDFGEQFF. In DNA, the CDR3 is TGTGCCAGCAGCTTAGGAGACTTCGGTGAGCAGTTCTTC.